A selection of T cell receptor beta chains follows, all from one sample in a study of breast tumors, draining lymph nodes, adjacent tissues. TCRdb passed the multiplex PCR reads through MiXCR, listing each CDR3 protein once. This sample has tens of thousands of distinct CDR3 sequences, with roughly a fifth found just once. Sample: axillary lymph node tissue. The origin of the receptors is a female donor with breast cancer. Some clones in this sample may be carry-over from other donors' samples. CDR3s include the opening cysteine and the closing phenylalanine or tryptophan. The D gene is left open where the match is weak. Size is stated for part of the rows, as once, few or many counts, or as a class when the clone is expanded.

clone_size j_call d_call v_call cdr3_nt cdr3_aa
many TRBJ2-3 TRBD2 TRBV7-9 TGTGCCAGCAGCTTGGGACTAGCGGGAGGGGGAGGCACGAATACGCAGTATTTT CASSLGLAGGGGTNTQYF
many TRBJ2-7 TRBD2 TRBV12-3/TRBV12-4 TGTGCCAGCAGTTTACGCGGGAGTAGGTCCTACGAGCAGTACTTC CASSLRGSRSYEQYF
many TRBJ2-2 TRBD1 TRBV10-3 TGTGCCATCAGTGAGTCGACAGGGGGTAGAAGGACCGGGGAGCTGTTTTTT CAISESTGGRRTGELFF
many TRBJ1-5 NA TRBV6-6 TGTGCCAGCAGTTACTCGAGCCGGGGGCAGGAAGCCCAGCCCCAGCATTTT CASSYSSRGQEAQPQHF
few TRBJ2-5 NA TRBV3-1 TGTGCCAGCAGCCCTTATTTCGGAACGATAAACCAAGAGACCCAGTACTTC CASSPYFGTINQETQYF
once TRBJ1-1 NA TRBV6-5 TGTGCCAGCAGTTACGGGAGGAGGGACACTGAAGCTTTCTTT CASSYGRRDTEAFF
many TRBJ1-5 NA TRBV12-3/TRBV12-4 TGTGCCAGCAGTCCACGTGGGATTGTCAATCAGCCCCAGCATTTT CASSPRGIVNQPQHF
NA TRBJ2-7 TRBD2 TRBV28 TGTGCCAGCATTCCGGGACTAGCGGGAGGGGAGGACGAGCAGTACTTC CASIPGLAGGEDEQYF
few TRBJ2-7 NA TRBV28 TGTGCCAGCAGTTTATTCGCTAGCGCAGGGATCGAGCAGTACTTC CASSLFASAGIEQYF
few TRBJ1-5 NA TRBV4-2 TGTGCCAGCAGCCGAACCGCAGGGGAGGGTCAGCCCCAGCATTTT CASSRTAGEGQPQHF
NA TRBJ1-3 NA TRBV6-5 TGTGCCAGCAGTTACGCAGGAATCAGCTCTGGAAACACCATATATTTT CASSYAGISSGNTIYF
many TRBJ2-2 NA TRBV2 TGTGCCAGCAGTGAACCCAGTGGACGGCTGGCGAACACCGGGGAGCTGTTTTTT CASSEPSGRLANTGELFF
few TRBJ1-1 NA TRBV5-1 TGCGCCAGCAGCTTGTATCGGGGGACTGAAGCTTTCTTT CASSLYRGTEAFF
many TRBJ1-2 NA TRBV19 TGTGCCAGTAGTATGAGTCTACGGGCTAACTATGGCTACACCTTC CASSMSLRANYGYTF
many TRBJ1-2 NA TRBV2 TGTGCCAGCAGTGAAGTACGGACGTTTGGCTATGGCTACACCTTC CASSEVRTFGYGYTF
many TRBJ2-7 NA TRBV6-1 TGTGCCAGCAGTGAACAGGGCTACGAGCAGTACTTC CASSEQGYEQYF
NA TRBJ1-5 TRBD1 TRBV28 TGTGCCAGCAGTTCTAGGGACAGACGGGAACAGCCCCAGCATTTT CASSSRDRREQPQHF
many TRBJ2-7 NA TRBV19 TGTGCCAGTCGTTCAGAAGGACAGGAGCAGTACTTC CASRSEGQEQYF
many TRBJ2-2 NA TRBV7-8 TGTGCCAGCAGCTTAGGGTCTAGAGGGAACACCGGGGAGCTGTTTTTT CASSLGSRGNTGELFF
NA TRBJ1-6 NA TRBV30 TGTGCCTGGAGTGTACCGAACAGGGCTGGGTCACCCCTCCACTTT CAWSVPNRAGSPLHF
many TRBJ1-5 TRBD1 TRBV12-5 TGTGCTAGTGGTACCGGACAGGGGGCTAGGCAGCCCCAGCATTTT CASGTGQGARQPQHF
many TRBJ2-3 NA TRBV11-3 TGTGCCAGCAGCTTAGAGAGTAGCGGAACGCAGTATTTT CASSLESSGTQYF
NA TRBJ1-5 NA TRBV5-1 TGCGCCAGCAGCTTGGATGGAGTGGGCCAGTCCCAGCATTTT CASSLDGVGQSQHF
many TRBJ2-2 TRBD1 TRBV6-5 TGTGCCAGCACCTCAGGGGGCGGGACGGCGAACACCGGGGAGCTGTTTTTT CASTSGGGTANTGELFF
many TRBJ2-1 TRBD1 TRBV7-2 TGTGCCAGCAGCTTTAATGGACAGGGTCCCTACAATGAGCAGTTCTTC CASSFNGQGPYNEQFF
many TRBJ2-1 NA TRBV6-5 TGTGCCAGCAGATTAGGACAGTTTTCCTACAATGAGCAGTTCTTC CASRLGQFSYNEQFF
many TRBJ2-5 TRBD2 TRBV2 TGTGCCAGCAGTCTAGCGGGAGTGAGGGGGACCCAGTACTTC CASSLAGVRGTQYF
many TRBJ2-7 NA TRBV3-1 TGTGCCAGCAGCCAAGAAACTAGCATGAGATACGAGCAGTACTTC CASSQETSMRYEQYF
many TRBJ2-5 NA TRBV18 TGTGCCAGCTCATCCCGGGACTCCCAAGAGACCCAGTACTTC CASSSRDSQETQYF
many TRBJ2-1 TRBD1 TRBV7-9 TGTGCCAGCAGCCCCCGGGGAAGGGGGCGATCCTACAATGAGCAGTTCTTC CASSPRGRGRSYNEQFF
many TRBJ1-3 NA TRBV5-1 TGCGCCAGCAGCTTGGCGGATTTTTACGGAAACACCATATATTTT CASSLADFYGNTIYF
NA TRBJ2-1 TRBD2 TRBV20-1 TGCAGTGCTAGAGCGGGGATAGCGGGAGTCAATGAGCAGTTCTTC CSARAGIAGVNEQFF
many TRBJ1-5 NA TRBV7-2 TGTGCCAGCAGCTTAGGTCGGCAGCCCCAGCATTTT CASSLGRQPQHF
many TRBJ2-7 NA TRBV20-1 TGCAGTGCTAGACGGGACGGCACCTACGAGCAGTACTTC CSARRDGTYEQYF
few TRBJ1-5 NA TRBV6-1 TGTGCCAGCAGCAGTACCAATCAGCCCCAGCATTTT CASSSTNQPQHF
many TRBJ2-7 NA TRBV11-3 TGTGCCAGCAGCTTTGGCAGGGGCGAGCAGTACTTC CASSFGRGEQYF
few TRBJ1-2 NA TRBV28 TGTGCCAGCAGTTTATCCGGCTATGGCTACACCTTC CASSLSGYGYTF
few TRBJ2-1 TRBD2 TRBV12-3/TRBV12-4 TGTGCCAGCAGTTTCGCGGGGGGGGGAAAGTACAATGAGCAGTTCTTC CASSFAGGGKYNEQFF
many TRBJ2-3 TRBD2 TRBV10-3 TGTGCCATCAGTGAGGGACTAGCGGTCACAGATACGCAGTATTTT CAISEGLAVTDTQYF